A single sample is the source of the 25 T cell receptor beta chains below, sequenced in a study of T cells in Graves' hyperthyroidism and ophthalmopathy. Using RNA transcripts as the source, TCR beta CDR3 regions were amplified. A first-round RT-PCR of the TCR CDR3 used the HTBI primer set. TCRdb used MiXCR to reprocess the multiplex PCR reads, holding one entry per CDR3 protein. Here the sample spans 500,000 to 700,000 distinct CDR3 sequences, roughly 17% being singletons. The sequenced material came from blood. These receptors were obtained from a woman aged 18-29 years with Graves' hyperthyroidism.

The V and J genes are TRBV7-3 and TRBJ1-3, with D unresolved. The V and J ends lost 5 bases and 0 bases respectively, with 20 bases between them. Per the germline V gene, CDR1 is SGHTA and CDR2 is FQGTGA. The CDR3 runs to 18 residues. Here the CDR3 DNA reads TGTGCCAGCAGCCCCTTCCCCCTTGGTCCGGGCTCTGGAAACACCATATATTTT. Residues: CASSPFPLGPGSGNTIYF. Using reference TRBV7-3 and TRBJ1-3 for the parts outside the CDR3, the full variable domain is GAGVSQTPSNKVTEKGKYVELRCDPISGHTALYWYRQSLGQGPEFLIYFQGTGAADDSGLPNDRFFAVRPEGSVSTLKIQRTERGDSAVYLCASSPFPLGPGSGNTIYFGEGSWLTVV.

This chain connects TRBV7-6 to TRBJ2-7; D tentatively fits TRBD1 or TRBD2 (5 bases each). This CDR3 region has 15 residues. CDR1 is SGHVS, CDR2 FNYEAQ, per germline. The V end was cut by 5 bases, the J end by 1 base, with 15 bases between. CDR3 nucleotide sequence: TGTGCCAGCAGCCCGCGGGCAGGGCTTTCCTACGAGCAGTACTTC. It yields the protein CASSPRAGLSYEQYF.

In its sample, this clonotype was seen a few times. The CDR3 loop reads CASSASLALETQYF. CDR3 nucleotides: TGTGCCAGTAGTGCGTCACTAGCACTAGAGACCCAGTACTTC. This rearrangement joins TRBV19 to TRBJ2-5; D is possibly TRBD2 (6 bases). Trimming removed 5 bases at V and 4 bases at J, with 14 bases between. Germline values: CDR1 LNHDA, CDR2 SQIVND (reference sequence). The CDR3 extends over 14 amino acids.

This clonotype came up many times. The chain carries TRBV7-9 and TRBJ2-1; TRBD2 aligns across 8 bases. CDR1 SEHNR and CDR2 FQNEAQ come from the germline V gene (reference sequence). V lost 4 bases to trimming and J lost 6 bases; unmatched junction nucleotides: 11. The CDR3 sequence is 16 residues long. Written as DNA, the CDR3 is TGTGCCAGCAGCTCCCTCGGGGGCGGGGGGTCCAATGAGCAGTTCTTC. It specifies CASSSLGGGGSNEQFF.

The chain recombines TRBV20-1 with TRBJ2-5, with no clear D. The CDR3 loop spans 13 amino acids. V was clipped by 6 bases and J by 5 bases, with 16 bases between them. The germline gives CDR1 DFQATT, CDR2 SNEGSKA (reference sequence). The chain's CDR3 is CSAQGSAGETQYF. DNA of the CDR3: TGCAGTGCCCAAGGTTCGGCCGGGGAGACCCAGTACTTC.

The V gene is TRBV18, the J gene TRBJ2-3, with a tentative D call TRBD1 (6 bases). CDR1 and CDR2 (germline): KGHSH, LQKENI. V was trimmed by 1 base and J by 3 bases, leaving 8 bases between them. CDR3 length: 14 residues. CDR3 region: CASSPLQGTDTQYF. DNA of the CDR3: TGTGCCAGCTCACCACTCCAGGGGACAGATACGCAGTATTTT.

V gene TRBV12-3 or TRBV12-4 combines with J gene TRBJ1-5; 7 bases match TRBD1. The ends lost 4 bases at V and 5 bases at J; junction bases unmatched: 5. The CDR3 loop spans 14 amino acids. In DNA, the CDR3 is TGTGCCAGCAGTTCACAGGGGCCACATCAGCCCCAGCATTTT. Protein product: CASSSQGPHQPQHF.

This clonotype has at least ten counts. The rearrangement joins TRBV7-2 to TRBJ1-6; 7 bases align to TRBD1. Looked up from germline, CDR1 is SGHTA and CDR2 is FQGNSA. V lost 5 bases and J lost 7; bases outside the gene matches: 8. The CDR3 has 15 residues. The CDR3 sequence: CASSPSRQGNSPLHF. CDR3 in DNA: TGTGCCAGCAGCCCTAGCCGACAGGGAAATTCACCCCTCCACTTT.

This clonotype was picked up many times. J is TRBJ1-4 and V is TRBV29-1; D is ambiguous. V lost 6 bases to trimming and J lost 0 bases, with 11 bases between them. There are 14 residues in the CDR3. In germline, CDR1 is SQVTM, CDR2 ANQGSEA. CDR3 DNA: TGCAGCGTAGCCTACACTGCAACTAATGAAAAACTGTTTTTT. Residues: CSVAYTATNEKLFF.

To note about this clonotype: At one end, the junction sequence differs from germline, possibly due to a read error. This chain uses TRBV5-8 with TRBJ2-7, with D tentatively TRBD1 or TRBD2 (5 bases each). The length of the CDR3 is 14 residues. The V gene's germline CDR1 is SGHTS and CDR2 YDEGEE. The CDR3 protein is CASSLPGPINERYF. The CDR3 DNA reads as TGCGCCAGCAGCTTACCGGGACCGATTAACGAGCGGTACTTC.

This clonotype was seen at least ten times. The rearrangement joins TRBV10-3 to TRBJ2-5; TRBD2 is a possible D gene (5 bases). V was shortened by 6 bases and J by 4 bases, with 12 bases between the two germline ends. Germline CDR1 ENHRY, CDR2 SYGVKD. The CDR3 spans 13 residues. In DNA form, the CDR3 reads TGTGCCATCAGCGCAGGAGGAGGAGAGACCCAGTACTTC. Amino acids: CAISAGGGETQYF.

This clonotype was seen ten or more times. This rearrangement joins TRBV28 to TRBJ2-1; 10 bases line up with TRBD2. The CDR3 is 15 amino acids. Germline CDR1 is MDHEN and CDR2 is SYDVKM. J lost 8 bases, V lost 3 bases, and 7 bases had no gene match. The DNA of the CDR3 is TGTGCCAGCAGTTTGACGGCTAGCGGGAGCCATGAGCAGTTCTTC. Translating gives CASSLTASGSHEQFF.

This chain links TRBV12-3 or TRBV12-4 with TRBJ1-2, with 7 bases lining up with TRBD1. J was trimmed by 7 bases and V by 6 bases; bases with no gene match: 11. The CDR3 has 14 amino acids. The chain's CDR3 is CASSHRTGRRGYTF. The CDR3 DNA reads TGTGCCAGCAGCCATAGGACAGGTCGTCGTGGCTACACCTTC.

In its sample, this clonotype was seen many times. The rearrangement links TRBV2 to TRBJ1-1; 12 bases match TRBD1. J gave up 8 bases and V 11 bases, and 3 bases lay outside the gene matches. Per the germline V gene, CDR1 is SNHLY and CDR2 is FYNNEI. CDR3 length equals 11 residues. The CDR3 protein is CAWGQGAEAFF. CDR3 sequence (DNA): TGTGCCTGGGGACAGGGGGCGGAAGCTTTCTTT.

This chain joins TRBV7-9 and TRBJ2-5; a weak D match, TRBD1 (5 bases). This CDR3 region has 16 residues. Trimming left V 2 bases short and J 2 bases short, with 15 bases between. Germline loops: CDR1 SEHNR, CDR2 FQNEAQ (reference sequence). CDR3 sequence: CASSLTLSTVQETQYF. CDR3 in DNA: TGTGCCAGCAGCTTAACACTCTCGACAGTACAAGAGACCCAGTACTTC.

At least ten counts were recorded for this clonotype. The chain has TRBV20-1 and TRBJ2-5; no clear D. There are 14 residues in the CDR3. Germline loops: CDR1 DFQATT, CDR2 SNEGSKA (reference sequence). V was pared by 3 bases and J by 3 bases, with 14 bases between. CDR3 bases: TGCAGTGCTAGGCTTCTAGGATTCGAAGAGACCCAGTACTTC. It translates to CSARLLGFEETQYF.

There are many counts of this clonotype. The chain uses TRBV6-1 and TRBJ1-4, with D maybe TRBD1 (5 bases). The V and J ends lost 5 bases and 8 bases respectively, with 18 bases between them. The CDR3 is made up of 15 amino acids. Germline V gene sequence: CDR1 MNHNS, CDR2 SASEGT. For the CDR3, the DNA is TGTGCCAGCAGTTCATCGACAGCGCAGGACGAAAAACTGTTTTTT. This gives the protein CASSSSTAQDEKLFF.

The gene calls are TRBV29-1 and TRBJ2-1, with D possibly called TRBD1 or TRBD2 (5 bases each). The CDR3 runs 15 residues. Germline V CDR1 and CDR2: SQVTM, ANQGSEA. V was trimmed by 1 base and J by 9 bases, leaving 19 bases between them. The CDR3 DNA follows: TGCAGCGTTGAAGGGCCCGGGACGGCGGCGGGTGAGCAGTTCTTC. This encodes CSVEGPGTAAGEQFF.

Comment on this clonotype: This clone may be a read error of a much larger clone one base away. V gene TRBV12-3 or TRBV12-4 combines with J gene TRBJ1-1, with 8 nucleotides matching TRBD1. The J segment lost 1 base and the V segment lost 8 bases, leaving 6 bases of the junction unmatched. The CDR3 has 14 amino acids. The CDR3 loop is CASGRGQRNTEAFF. In DNA form, the CDR3 reads TGTGCCAGCGGCAGGGGGCAAAGGAACACTGAAGCTTTCTTT.

This clonotype was detected ten times or more. DNA for the CDR3: TGTGCCAGCAGCTTAACTGGGACCCACGAGCAGTACTTC. Protein sequence: CASSLTGTHEQYF. The V and J genes are TRBV7-8 and TRBJ2-7; either TRBD1 or TRBD2 may supply D (5 bases each). Germline lookup yields CDR1 SGHVS and CDR2 FQNEAQ. The V and J ends lost 2 bases and 5 bases respectively, with 10 bases between them. This CDR3 region has 13 residues.

This clonotype has a count of ten or more. The chain employs TRBV5-1 and TRBJ1-4; tentatively, D is TRBD1 (5 bases). Germline V gene sequence: CDR1 SGHRS, CDR2 YFSETQ. CDR3 length equals 13 residues. V lost 0 bases, J lost 10 bases, and 10 bases lay in between. The CDR3 DNA follows: TGCGCCAGCAGCTTGGAAGGGGTCCCAAAACTGTTTTTT. It codes for CASSLEGVPKLFF.

In its sample, this clonotype was seen many times. The chain combines TRBV5-8 with TRBJ1-1; D ambiguous. This CDR3 contains 13 residues. Germline assignment: CDR1 SGHTS and CDR2 YDEGEE. Trimming removed 3 bases at V and 5 bases at J, with 11 bases between. The CDR3 protein is CASSSPRGTEAFF. CDR3 nucleotides: TGTGCCAGCAGCTCCCCGAGAGGGACTGAAGCTTTCTTT.

Many counts were recorded for this clonotype. Written as DNA, the CDR3 is TGTGCCAGCAGTGAAGCGCTGGGACAGGGCTATGGCTACACCTTC. The encoded protein is CASSEALGQGYGYTF. The V gene is TRBV2, the J gene TRBJ1-2, with 9 nucleotides matching TRBD1. The CDR3 is made up of 15 amino acids. With 0 bases clipped from V and 4 bases from J, the junction kept 3 bases outside the gene matches. Germline V gene sequence: CDR1 SNHLY, CDR2 FYNNEI.

This clonotype was counted at least ten times. The genes are TRBV2 and TRBJ1-1, with D perhaps matching TRBD1 (5 bases). V lost 3 bases, J lost 2 bases, and 7 bases lay in between. The CDR3 has 13 residues. Germline CDR1 SNHLY, CDR2 FYNNEI. CDR3 residues: CASSDRANTEAFF. Here the CDR3 DNA reads TGTGCCAGCAGTGACAGGGCAAACACTGAAGCTTTCTTT. The full variable domain, with the rest looked up from reference TRBV2 and TRBJ1-1, is EPEVTQTPSHQVTQMGQEVILRCVPISNHLYFYWYRQILGQKVEFLVSFYNNEISEKSEIFDDQFSVERPDGSNFTLKIRSTKLEDSAMYFCASSDRANTEAFFGQGTRLTVV.

The chain has TRBV20-1 and TRBJ2-1, with 7 nucleotides matching TRBD1. Trimming cost V 6 bases and J 0 bases; bases outside gene matches: 11. This CDR3 contains 16 residues. Germline CDR1 is DFQATT and CDR2 is SNEGSKA (reference sequence). Written as DNA, the CDR3 is TGCAGTGCCGAATCCGGGACAGTTCGCTCCTACAATGAGCAGTTCTTC. Its translation is CSAESGTVRSYNEQFF.